This T cell receptor (beta chain) was obtained from a study of T cell repertoires in aging, cancer and after chemotherapy (dated by TCRdb to the late 2010s). Looking at the study overall: The donors fell into six age groups ranging from 30 or younger to 70 or older, and each group had at least three individuals. Peripheral blood TCR beta repertoires from healthy donors and cancer patients were profiled to examine immunoaging and T cell reconstitution after chemotherapy. Alongside some 98 healthy donors serving as a reference group, the cohort included some 220 cancer patients, of whom roughly 91 had hematological cancers and about 130 had solid cancers. Control TCR repertoires from healthy donors were recorded over several months to years, and clear clonal overlap was observed across re-sampling. Around 10 million TCR reads were contained in the full dataset. Here is what the overall study found, with its caveats: In healthy donors, the decline in TCR diversity with age was mainly explained by loss of richness, whereas in cancer patients loss of evenness was also found to contribute. In both cancer cohorts, the median generation probability rose over the chemotherapy interval, which suggests that the repertoire was reconstituted through rebound thymic output. Untreated patients with hematological or solid cancers showed significantly lower blood TCR diversity and higher clonality than age-matched healthy donors. According to the authors, the repertoire data do not permit conclusions about immunological memory after chemotherapy.

Rearranged TRB sequences spanning V, D and J segments were amplified by multiplex touch-down PCR using a mixed TRB-A/B primer pool. Illumina adapters and sample indices were attached to the amplicons through two consecutive PCR reactions run with Phusion HS II polymerase. Amplicons were gel-purified with the NucleoSpin Gel and PCR Clean-up kit, then checked with Qubit and an Agilent 2100 Bioanalyzer. Sequencing of libraries was carried out on an Illumina MiSeq in 600-cycle, single-indexed, paired-end runs. The published analysis was carried out like this. Processing of the TRB sequences was carried out with MiXCR versions 2.12 and 3.0.5. Each unique CDR3 nucleotide sequence was treated as one clone, and only productive sequences with two or more reads were kept. The repertoire metrics were Shannon diversity, evenness, clonality (calculated as one minus evenness), and diversity profiles parameterized by alpha from 0 to 5. The IGoR algorithm was used to calculate generation probabilities for clones in the paired samples taken before and after chemotherapy. Starting from the raw public reads, TCRdb applied fastp trimming at Q25, assembled clones with MiXCR and retained in-frame beta chains. Rows with one shared CDR3 protein collapse into an entry with the most common genes and DNA. These V and J calls are TCRdb output, not the study's own analysis. The sample table shows roughly 4,000 distinct CDR3 sequences, and around 29% are seen once. The ten largest clones capture around 45% of the sample.

This clonotype was recorded once. Its antigen remains unidentified. Base quality data are lacking; no much larger clone is found one base away. A single read offers scant evidence. From the cysteine up to the phenylalanine, the CDR3 has a length of 11 residues. Only the CDR3 DNA is retained, 33 bases long and in frame from the first base. V is shortened by 6 bases, J by 6 bases, and the region joining them spans 10 bases. The germline V gene (reference sequence) gives CDR1 as DFQATT and CDR2 as SNEGSKA. TCR beta rearrangements were amplified from genomic DNA isolated from peripheral blood, not from sorted cells or RNA.

The specimen was blood. Rearrangement joined TRBV20-1 to TRBJ2-3; the D gene remains uncertain. This clonotype was obtained from a human donor in good health. The DNA sequence follows: TGCAGTGCAGAAGCCCACGATACGCAGTATTTT. This translates into CSAEAHDTQYF.